This TCR beta chain was profiled in a study of T cell responses to AZD1222 COVID-19 vaccine. Findings of the study overall: Across spike, vaccine-associated CD4 TCRs were found, dominant at 160-218 and 743-854. AZD1222 recipients seropositive at baseline numbered only 5 or 6. Donors were largely white British and mainly female; clonal diversity was possibly underestimated. It was only after the peak T cell response that any repertoires were sampled.

On this clone itself: Its antigen is unidentified.

CDR3 length: 14 amino acids. Trimming took off 7 bases at V and 4 bases at J, with 14 bases between the two ends. Per germline, CDR1 LNHDA and CDR2 SQIVND (reference sequence). Libraries were prepared by immunoSEQ multiplex PCR; TCRdb keeps only in-frame clonotypes and omits some of them. The sample contains more than 130,000 clones, approximately 90% of which appear only once. Sequenced material: peripheral blood, taken on day 0 of AZD1222 vaccination. The chain employs TRBV19 and TRBJ2-1, with unresolved D. This clonotype originated in an adult in good health. CDR3 DNA sequence: TGTGCCAGTACCCAGAGCAGTTTTTACAATGAGCAGTTCTTC. It translates to CASTQSSFYNEQFF.